Each of the 19 T cell receptor beta chains below was sequenced from the same sample in a study of spatial heterogeneity in lung cancer. Broader study findings: Tumor mutation counts were tracked by expanded intratumoral alpha and beta TCR counts.

TCRdb reanalysed the 5' RACE reads using MiXCR and keeps one entry per CDR3 protein. In the table there are 4,000 or so distinct CDR3 sequences, roughly 8.8% of which are singletons. As for time point: sample taken at primary tumor resection. These receptors are not linked to any known antigen. The specimen was lung tumor tissue, collected at surgery. The receptors derive from a male donor with early-stage non-small cell lung cancer.

By frequency in the sample, this clonotype is medium-sized. The library was prepared for alpha chains; this beta chain is a stray read, so its frequency means little. The rearrangement uses TRBV20-1 and TRBJ1-6; the match to TRBD1 covers 7 bases. Germline CDR1 DFQATT, CDR2 SNEGSKA (reference sequence). V lost 5 bases and J lost 5; bases outside the gene matches: 9. The CDR3 runs 15 residues. CDR3 residues: CSAPHRTGDNSPLHF. CDR3 nucleotides: TGCAGTGCTCCCCACCGGACAGGAGATAATTCACCCCTCCACTTT.

Concerning this clonotype itself: In a library made to pick up alpha chains, this beta chain is a stray read with a size that means little. The chain joins TRBV30 to TRBJ2-1, with D perhaps being TRBD1 or TRBD2 (5 bases each). CDR3 size: 14 residues. Germline-derived CDR1 and CDR2 are GTSNPN and SVGIG (reference sequence). Trimming took 7 bases from V and 7 from J, leaving 20 bases between them. The CDR3 loop is CALSTGAGRNEQFF. For the CDR3, the DNA is TGTGCCTTAAGCACCGGGGCCGGAAGGAATGAGCAGTTCTTC.

Regarding this clonotype: This beta chain is a stray read from a library made for alpha chains; its abundance is not meaningful. The gene calls are TRBV20-1 and TRBJ2-3; 8 positions match TRBD2. Germline lookup yields CDR1 DFQATT and CDR2 SNEGSKA (reference sequence). Germline trimming cut 2 bases from V and 4 bases from J; bases unmatched to any gene: 11. CDR3 length equals 16 residues. CDR3 nucleotides: TGCAGTGCTAGATCCTGGGGTAGCGGGACCTCAGATACGCAGTATTTT. Translation: CSARSWGSGTSDTQYF.

This clonotype was counted between two and nine times. This beta chain came through as a stray read in a library set up for alpha chains, and its size says little. The V call is TRBV10-3, the J call TRBJ2-1; TRBD2 agrees at 11 bases. The ends lost 0 bases at V and 5 bases at J; junction bases unmatched: 6. CDR1 is ENHRY, CDR2 SYGVKD, per germline. This CDR3 is 17 amino acids long. The DNA of the CDR3 is TGTGCCATCAGTGAGTCGGGTAGCGGGAGGGCCCACAATGAGCAGTTCTTC. It specifies CAISESGSGRAHNEQFF.

Ten or more counts support this clonotype. The library was prepared for alpha chains; this beta chain is a stray read, so its frequency means little. This chain connects TRBV20-1 to TRBJ2-2; D gene unclear. The CDR3 has 15 residues. V was clipped by 6 bases and J by 4 bases, with 18 bases between them. Per germline, CDR1 DFQATT and CDR2 SNEGSKA (reference sequence). The CDR3 loop reads CSARPMGMSTGELFF. The CDR3 nucleotides read TGCAGTGCCCGACCCATGGGGATGAGCACCGGGGAGCTGTTTTTT.

This clonotype is termed medium-sized. Little can be read into the size of this beta chain, an off-target read in a library designed for alpha chains. This sequence joins TRBV6-2 or TRBV6-3 and TRBJ2-7; D not certain. Germline V gives CDR1 MNHEY, CDR2 SVGEGT. Trimming left V 2 bases short and J 2 bases short, with 22 bases between. This CDR3 contains 18 residues. DNA for the CDR3: TGTGCCAGCAGTTACAACACCAGGCTCGCAACTCTAGCCTACGAGCAGTACTTC. This gives the protein CASSYNTRLATLAYEQYF.

Relative to its sample, this clonotype is medium-sized (0.01 to 0.1%). The library was built for alpha chains, so this beta chain is an off-target read and its size means little. The chain uses TRBV28 and TRBJ2-3, with D hard to call. Trimming removed 6 bases from V and 0 bases from J, with 13 bases in between. This CDR3 is 15 amino acids long. CDR1 and CDR2 (germline): MDHEN, SYDVKM. CDR3 sequence reads: CASSNLGTSTDTQYF. The CDR3 nucleotides are TGTGCCAGCAGCAATCTAGGTACCAGCACAGATACGCAGTATTTT.

This clonotype is medium-sized within its sample. The library was designed around alpha chains, so this beta chain is a stray read whose abundance carries little weight. This chain uses TRBV7-2 with TRBJ2-7; no definite D call. The V gene's germline CDR1 is SGHTA and CDR2 FQGNSA. CDR3 length equals 12 residues. V lost 4 bases and J lost 1, with 5 bases in between. This CDR3 reads CASSWPSYEQYF. In nucleotides, the CDR3 is TGTGCCAGCAGCTGGCCATCCTACGAGCAGTACTTC.

The table lists this clonotype with many counts. This beta chain was picked up by a library intended for alpha chains and is off target, so its count carries little meaning. The chain uses TRBV4-3 and TRBJ2-7; D tentatively reads TRBD1 or TRBD2 (5 bases each). Germline V gene lookup returns CDR1 LGHNA and CDR2 YSLEER. V lost 0 bases and J 12 bases, leaving 15 bases between the germline ends. The CDR3 loop spans 13 amino acids. The CDR3 reads CASSQDWDGHRYF. As DNA, the CDR3 is TGCGCCAGCAGCCAAGATTGGGACGGCCATCGGTACTTC.

About this clonotype itself: Since it is a stray read in a library aimed at alpha chains, this beta chain has a size that is not meaningful. The rearrangement uses TRBV7-2 and TRBJ2-7; the D gene could be TRBD1 or TRBD2 (5 bases each). V gave up 0 bases and J gave up 5 bases, with 20 bases separating them. Germline loops: CDR1 SGHTA, CDR2 FQGNSA. The CDR3 length is 17 residues. The CDR3 sequence is CASSLAPGDPQSDEQYF. CDR3 DNA sequence: TGTGCCAGCAGCTTAGCCCCCGGGGACCCCCAAAGTGACGAGCAGTACTTC.

This clonotype was seen a few times. For a library built for alpha chains, this beta chain is a stray read; little rests on its size. The chain couples TRBV30 to TRBJ2-3; TRBD1 agrees at 7 bases. There are 15 residues in the CDR3. The trim removed 3 bases at V and 6 bases at J, leaving 12 bases unmatched. Germline-derived CDR1 and CDR2 are GTSNPN and SVGIG (reference sequence). CDR3 loop: CAWSKDRPPRDTQYF. The CDR3 bases are TGTGCCTGGAGCAAGGACAGGCCTCCCCGGGATACGCAGTATTTT.

This clonotype is medium-sized (0.01 to 0.1%) in the sample. Little can be read into the size of this beta chain, an off-target read in a library designed for alpha chains. The CDR3 loop reads CSVEAGPGETQYF. The CDR3 DNA reads as TGCAGCGTTGAAGCTGGGCCCGGAGAGACCCAGTACTTC. This chain joins TRBV29-1 and TRBJ2-5; D is unclear. The CDR3 is made up of 13 amino acids. V gave up 1 base and J gave up 4 bases, with 10 bases separating them. Germline CDR1 SQVTM, CDR2 ANQGSEA.

At least ten counts were recorded for this clonotype. The library was prepared for alpha chains; this beta chain is a stray read, so its frequency means little. The rearrangement links TRBV5-4 to TRBJ2-3; 7 bases agree with TRBD1. In germline, CDR1 is SGHNT, CDR2 YYREEE (reference sequence). Trimming removed 1 base from V and 2 bases from J; junction bases left unmatched: 4. The CDR3 extends over 15 amino acids. CDR3 bases: TGTGCCAGCAGCTTGACAGGGGTTCTCACAGATACGCAGTATTTT. Protein sequence: CASSLTGVLTDTQYF.

By share of the sample, this clonotype is medium-sized (0.01 to 0.1%). The library was built for alpha chains, so this beta chain is an off-target read and its size means little. The gene calls are TRBV28 and TRBJ2-7; 8 bases fit TRBD2. Germline CDR1 MDHEN, CDR2 SYDVKM. The CDR3 is 18 residues long. With 5 bases clipped from V and 0 bases from J, the junction kept 15 bases outside the gene matches. The CDR3 DNA is TGTGCCAGCAGTCCGGGCTCAATTAGCGGGAAAACCTCCTACGAGCAGTACTTC. It yields the protein CASSPGSISGKTSYEQYF.

About this clonotype itself: With the library built for alpha chains, this beta chain is off target and its frequency is not meaningful. The J gene is TRBJ1-2, the V gene TRBV24-1; a weak D match, TRBD1 (5 bases). With 3 bases removed from V and 0 bases from J, the gap between germline ends came to 16 bases. The CDR3 sequence is 17 residues long. Germline CDR1 KGHDR, CDR2 SFDVKD. For the CDR3, the DNA is TGTGCCACCAGTGATCCACGTGACCTGACAGCTAACTATGGCTACACCTTC. Amino acid sequence: CATSDPRDLTANYGYTF.

As concerns this clonotype: The library was prepared for alpha chains; this beta chain is a stray read, so its frequency means little. V and J are TRBV29-1 and TRBJ1-4; possibly TRBD1 for D (5 bases). Germline CDR1 is SQVTM and CDR2 is ANQGSEA. The V end was cut by 5 bases, the J end by 7 bases, with 14 bases between. The CDR3 runs 13 residues. The CDR3 coding sequence is TGCAGCGTTCTTCAGGAGGGGATTGAAAAACTGTTTTTT. The encoded protein is CSVLQEGIEKLFF.

This clonotype has a handful of counts. This beta chain slipped into a library made for alpha chains as a stray read, so its size is not meaningful. The chain links TRBV6-1 to TRBJ2-7; 7 positions agree with TRBD1. From germline, CDR1 is MNHNS and CDR2 SASEGT. This CDR3 is 16 amino acids long. V dropped 1 base and J dropped 7; count of bases not matched to a gene: 13. The chain's CDR3 is CASSEGGQTKRREQYF. For the CDR3, the DNA is TGTGCCAGCAGTGAAGGGGGACAGACTAAAAGGAGGGAGCAGTACTTC.

In regard to this clonotype: Because the library targeted alpha chains, this beta chain is an off-target read whose size means little. The rearrangement uses TRBV6-2 or TRBV6-3 and TRBJ2-1, with D uncertain. CDR1 is MNHEY, CDR2 SVGEGT, per germline. The CDR3 covers 16 residues. The ends were cut back, 1 base at V and 5 bases at J, with 15 bases in the middle. The CDR3 coding sequence is TGTGCCAGCAGTTACTTGGCGGAGCCCCCCCACAATGAGCAGTTCTTC. This codes for CASSYLAEPPHNEQFF.

By proportion, this clonotype is medium-sized (0.01 to 0.1%). This beta chain is a stray read from a library made for alpha chains; its abundance is not meaningful. This sequence joins TRBV20-1 and TRBJ1-2; D uncertain. Germline V lookup: CDR1 DFQATT, CDR2 SNEGSKA (reference sequence). The ends were cut back, 0 bases at V and 0 bases at J, with 11 bases in the middle. The CDR3 is made up of 15 amino acids. CDR3 bases: TGCAGTGCTAGAGATCAACCGGTGGCTAACTATGGCTACACCTTC. Its protein is CSARDQPVANYGYTF.